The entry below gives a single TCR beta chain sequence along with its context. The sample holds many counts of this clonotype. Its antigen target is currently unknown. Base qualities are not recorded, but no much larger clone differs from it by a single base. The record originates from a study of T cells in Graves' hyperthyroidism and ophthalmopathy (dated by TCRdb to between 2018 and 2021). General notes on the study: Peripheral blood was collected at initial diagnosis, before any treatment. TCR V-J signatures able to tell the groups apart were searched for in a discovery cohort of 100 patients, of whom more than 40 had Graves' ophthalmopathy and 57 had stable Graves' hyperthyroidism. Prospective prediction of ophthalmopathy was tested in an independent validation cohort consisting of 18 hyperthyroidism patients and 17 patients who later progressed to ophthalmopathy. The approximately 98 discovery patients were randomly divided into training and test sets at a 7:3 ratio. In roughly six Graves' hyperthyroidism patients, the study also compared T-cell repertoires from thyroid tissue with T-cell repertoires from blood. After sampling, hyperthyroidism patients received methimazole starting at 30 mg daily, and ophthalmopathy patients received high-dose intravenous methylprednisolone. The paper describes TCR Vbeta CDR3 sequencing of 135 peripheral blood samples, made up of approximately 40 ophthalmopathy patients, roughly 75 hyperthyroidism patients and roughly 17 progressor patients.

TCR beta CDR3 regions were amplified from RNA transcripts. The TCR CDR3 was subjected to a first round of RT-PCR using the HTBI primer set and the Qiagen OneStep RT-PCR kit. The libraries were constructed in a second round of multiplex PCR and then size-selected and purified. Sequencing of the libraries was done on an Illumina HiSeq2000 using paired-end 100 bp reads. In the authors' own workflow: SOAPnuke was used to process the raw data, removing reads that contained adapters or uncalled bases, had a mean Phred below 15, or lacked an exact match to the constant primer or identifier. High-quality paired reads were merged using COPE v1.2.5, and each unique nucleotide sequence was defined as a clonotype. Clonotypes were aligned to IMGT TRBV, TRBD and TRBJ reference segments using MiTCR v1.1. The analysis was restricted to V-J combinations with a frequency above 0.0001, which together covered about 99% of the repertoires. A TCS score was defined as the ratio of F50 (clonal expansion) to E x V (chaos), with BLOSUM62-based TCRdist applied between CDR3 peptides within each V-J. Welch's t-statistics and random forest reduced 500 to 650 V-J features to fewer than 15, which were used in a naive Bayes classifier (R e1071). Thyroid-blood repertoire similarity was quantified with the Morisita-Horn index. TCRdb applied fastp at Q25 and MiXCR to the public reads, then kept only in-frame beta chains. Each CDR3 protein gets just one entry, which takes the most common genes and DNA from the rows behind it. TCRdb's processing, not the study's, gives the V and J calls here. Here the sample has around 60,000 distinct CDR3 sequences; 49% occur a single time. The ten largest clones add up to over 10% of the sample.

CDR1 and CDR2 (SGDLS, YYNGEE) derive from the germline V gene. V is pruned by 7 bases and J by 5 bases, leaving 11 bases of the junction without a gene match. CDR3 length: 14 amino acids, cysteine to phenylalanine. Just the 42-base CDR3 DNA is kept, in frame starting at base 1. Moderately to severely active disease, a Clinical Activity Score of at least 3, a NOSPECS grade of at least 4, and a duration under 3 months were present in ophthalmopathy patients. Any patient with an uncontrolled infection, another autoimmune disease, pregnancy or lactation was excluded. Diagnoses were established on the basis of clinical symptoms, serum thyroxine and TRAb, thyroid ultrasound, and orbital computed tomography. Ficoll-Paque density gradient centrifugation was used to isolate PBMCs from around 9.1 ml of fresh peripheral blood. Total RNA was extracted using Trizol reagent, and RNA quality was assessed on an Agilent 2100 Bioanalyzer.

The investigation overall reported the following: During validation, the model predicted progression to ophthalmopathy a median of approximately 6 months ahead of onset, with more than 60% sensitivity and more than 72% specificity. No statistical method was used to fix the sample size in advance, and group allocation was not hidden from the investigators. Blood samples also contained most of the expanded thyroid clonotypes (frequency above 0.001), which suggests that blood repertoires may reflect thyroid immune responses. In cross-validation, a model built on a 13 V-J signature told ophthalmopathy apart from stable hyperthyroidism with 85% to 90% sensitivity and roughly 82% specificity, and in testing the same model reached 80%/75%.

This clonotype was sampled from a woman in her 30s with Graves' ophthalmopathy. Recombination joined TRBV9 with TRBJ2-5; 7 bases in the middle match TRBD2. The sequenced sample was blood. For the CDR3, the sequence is CASGPSSGTETQYF. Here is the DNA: TGTGCCAGCGGACCCTCAAGCGGGACTGAGACCCAGTACTTC.